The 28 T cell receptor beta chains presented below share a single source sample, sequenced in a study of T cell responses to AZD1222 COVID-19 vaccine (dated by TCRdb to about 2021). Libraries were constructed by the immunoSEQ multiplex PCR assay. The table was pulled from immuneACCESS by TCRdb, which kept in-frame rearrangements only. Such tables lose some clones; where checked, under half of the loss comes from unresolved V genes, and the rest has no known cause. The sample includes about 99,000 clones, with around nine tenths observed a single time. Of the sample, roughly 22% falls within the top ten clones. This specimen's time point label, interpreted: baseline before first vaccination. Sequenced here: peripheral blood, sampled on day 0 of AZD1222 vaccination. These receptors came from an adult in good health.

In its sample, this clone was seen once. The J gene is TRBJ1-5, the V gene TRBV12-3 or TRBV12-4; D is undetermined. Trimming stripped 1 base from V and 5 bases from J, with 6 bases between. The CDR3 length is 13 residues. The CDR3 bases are TGTGCCAGCAGTTTAGGGTACGATCAGCCCCAGCATTTT. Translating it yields CASSLGYDQPQHF.

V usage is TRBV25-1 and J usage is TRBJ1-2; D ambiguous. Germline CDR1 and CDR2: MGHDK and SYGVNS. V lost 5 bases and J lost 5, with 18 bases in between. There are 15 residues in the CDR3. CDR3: CASSSRDVERYGYTF. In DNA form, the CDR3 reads TGTGCCAGCAGTAGCCGGGATGTAGAACGGTATGGCTACACCTTC.

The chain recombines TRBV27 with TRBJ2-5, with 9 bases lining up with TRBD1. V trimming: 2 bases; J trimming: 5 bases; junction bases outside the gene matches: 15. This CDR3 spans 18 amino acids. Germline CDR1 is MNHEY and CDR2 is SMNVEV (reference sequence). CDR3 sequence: CASSLQMDRGMLTETQYF. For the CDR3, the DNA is TGTGCCAGCAGTTTACAAATGGACAGGGGAATGCTAACGGAGACCCAGTACTTC.

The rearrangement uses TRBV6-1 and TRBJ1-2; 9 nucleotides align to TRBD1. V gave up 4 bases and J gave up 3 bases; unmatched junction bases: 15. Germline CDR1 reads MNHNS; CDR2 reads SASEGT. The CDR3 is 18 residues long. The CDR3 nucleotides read TGTGCCAGCAGTGTAACCGGGGACAGGGCAGCGGCGTACTATGGCTACACCTTC. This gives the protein CASSVTGDRAAAYYGYTF.

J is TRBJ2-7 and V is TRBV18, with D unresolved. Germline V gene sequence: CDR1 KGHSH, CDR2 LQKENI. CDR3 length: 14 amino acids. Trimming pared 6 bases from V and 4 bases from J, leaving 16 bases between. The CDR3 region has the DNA TGTGCCAGCTCGCCTTCTGAAGTGGAATACGAGCAGTACTTC. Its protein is CASSPSEVEYEQYF.

The CDR3 protein is CASSSRSERGADTQYF. CDR3 in DNA: TGTGCCAGCAGTTCTAGATCGGAGAGGGGGGCAGATACGCAGTATTTT. The chain uses TRBV6-2 or TRBV6-3 and TRBJ2-3; either TRBD1 or TRBD2 may fit D (6 bases each). CDR3 length equals 16 residues. V dropped 4 bases and J dropped 4 bases, with 18 bases sitting between them. Per germline, CDR1 MNHEY and CDR2 SVGEGT.

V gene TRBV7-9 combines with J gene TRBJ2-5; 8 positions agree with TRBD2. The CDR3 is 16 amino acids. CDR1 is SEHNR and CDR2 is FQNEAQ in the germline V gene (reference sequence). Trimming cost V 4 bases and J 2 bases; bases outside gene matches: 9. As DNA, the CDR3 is TGTGCCAGCAGCTCCCACACGGGGGGGCGACAAGAGACCCAGTACTTC. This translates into CASSSHTGGRQETQYF.

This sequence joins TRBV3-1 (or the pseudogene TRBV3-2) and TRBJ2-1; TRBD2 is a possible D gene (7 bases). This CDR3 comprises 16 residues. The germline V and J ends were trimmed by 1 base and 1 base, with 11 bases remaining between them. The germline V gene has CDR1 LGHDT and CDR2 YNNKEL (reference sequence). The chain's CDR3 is CASSQGAGASYNEQFF. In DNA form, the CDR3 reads TGTGCCAGCAGCCAAGGGGCGGGGGCTTCCTACAATGAGCAGTTCTTC.

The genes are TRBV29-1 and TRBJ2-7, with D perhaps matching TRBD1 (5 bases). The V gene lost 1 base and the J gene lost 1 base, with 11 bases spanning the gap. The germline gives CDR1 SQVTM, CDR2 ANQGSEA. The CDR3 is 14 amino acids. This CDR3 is CSVEGSGNSYEQYF. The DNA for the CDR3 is TGCAGCGTTGAAGGGTCAGGGAATTCCTACGAGCAGTACTTC.

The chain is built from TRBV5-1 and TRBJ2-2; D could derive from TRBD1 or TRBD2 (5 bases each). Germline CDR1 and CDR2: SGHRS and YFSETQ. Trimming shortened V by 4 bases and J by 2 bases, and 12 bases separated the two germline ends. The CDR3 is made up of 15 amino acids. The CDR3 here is CASSLGTVNTGELFF. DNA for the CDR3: TGCGCCAGCAGCCTAGGGACGGTAAACACCGGGGAGCTGTTTTTT.

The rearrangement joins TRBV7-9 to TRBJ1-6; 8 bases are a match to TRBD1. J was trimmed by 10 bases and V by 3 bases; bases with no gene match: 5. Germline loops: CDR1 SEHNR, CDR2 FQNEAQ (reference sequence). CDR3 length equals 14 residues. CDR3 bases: TGTGCCAGCAGCTTTCGGACAGGGAACTCACCCCTCCACTTT. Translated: CASSFRTGNSPLHF.

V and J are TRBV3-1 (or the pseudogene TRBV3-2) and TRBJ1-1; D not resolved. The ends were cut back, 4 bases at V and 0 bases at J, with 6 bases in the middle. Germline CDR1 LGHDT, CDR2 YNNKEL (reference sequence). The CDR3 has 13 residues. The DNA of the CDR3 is TGTGCCAGCAGCCCAGCTATGAACACTGAAGCTTTCTTT. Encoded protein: CASSPAMNTEAFF.

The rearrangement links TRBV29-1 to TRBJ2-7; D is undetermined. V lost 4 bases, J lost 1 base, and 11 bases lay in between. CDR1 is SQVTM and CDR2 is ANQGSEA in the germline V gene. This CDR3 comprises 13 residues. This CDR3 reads CSVANLGSYEQYF. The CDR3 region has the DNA TGCAGCGTTGCAAACTTAGGGTCCTACGAGCAGTACTTC.

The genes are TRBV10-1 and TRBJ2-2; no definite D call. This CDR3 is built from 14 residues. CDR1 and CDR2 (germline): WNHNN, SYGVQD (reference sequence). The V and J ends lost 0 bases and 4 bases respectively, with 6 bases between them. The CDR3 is CASSESAGTGELFF. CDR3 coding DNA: TGCGCCAGCAGTGAGTCGGCTGGCACCGGGGAGCTGTTTTTT.

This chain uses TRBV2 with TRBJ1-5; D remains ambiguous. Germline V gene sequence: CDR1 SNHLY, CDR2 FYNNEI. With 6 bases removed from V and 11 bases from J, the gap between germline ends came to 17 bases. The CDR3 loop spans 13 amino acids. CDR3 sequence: CASRAGWEASQHF. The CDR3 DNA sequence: TGTGCCAGCAGGGCCGGGTGGGAAGCGTCCCAGCATTTT.

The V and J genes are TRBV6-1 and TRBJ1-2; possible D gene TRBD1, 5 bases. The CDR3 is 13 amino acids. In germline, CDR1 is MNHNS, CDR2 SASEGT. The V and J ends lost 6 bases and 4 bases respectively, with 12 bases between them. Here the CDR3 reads CASSTGQGYGYTF. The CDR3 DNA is TGTGCCAGCAGCACCGGGCAGGGCTATGGCTACACCTTC.

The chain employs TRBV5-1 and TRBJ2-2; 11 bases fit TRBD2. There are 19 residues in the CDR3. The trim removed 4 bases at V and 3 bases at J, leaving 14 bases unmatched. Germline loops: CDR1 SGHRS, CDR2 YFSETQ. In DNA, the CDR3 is TGCGCCAGCAGCCCGATAGCGGGAGGGCCCCCCTTATACACCGGGGAGCTGTTTTTT. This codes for CASSPIAGGPPLYTGELFF. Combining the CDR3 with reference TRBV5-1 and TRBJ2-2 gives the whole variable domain KAGVTQTPRYLIKTRGQQVTLSCSPISGHRSVSWYQQTPGQGLQFLFEYFSETQRNKGNFPGRFSGRQFSNSRSEMNVSTLELGDSALYLCASSPIAGGPPLYTGELFFGEGSRLTVL.

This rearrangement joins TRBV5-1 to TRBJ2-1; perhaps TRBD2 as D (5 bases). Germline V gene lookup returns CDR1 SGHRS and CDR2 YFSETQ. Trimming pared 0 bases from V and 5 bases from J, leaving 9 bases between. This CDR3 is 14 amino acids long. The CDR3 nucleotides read TGCGCCAGCAGCTTGGGAGGGCCGAACAATGAGCAGTTCTTC. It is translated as CASSLGGPNNEQFF.

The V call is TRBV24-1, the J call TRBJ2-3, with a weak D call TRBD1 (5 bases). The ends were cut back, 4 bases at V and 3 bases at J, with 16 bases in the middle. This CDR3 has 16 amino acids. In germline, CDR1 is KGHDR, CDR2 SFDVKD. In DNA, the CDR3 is TGTGCCACCAGTGACAACGGACAAGATGGAACAGATACGCAGTATTTT. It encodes CATSDNGQDGTDTQYF.

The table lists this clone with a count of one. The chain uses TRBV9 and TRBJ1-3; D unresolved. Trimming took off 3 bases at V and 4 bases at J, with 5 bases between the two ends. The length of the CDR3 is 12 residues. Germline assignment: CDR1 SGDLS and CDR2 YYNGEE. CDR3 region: CASSGYGNTIYF. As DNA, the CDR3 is TGTGCCAGCAGCGGTTACGGAAACACCATATATTTT.

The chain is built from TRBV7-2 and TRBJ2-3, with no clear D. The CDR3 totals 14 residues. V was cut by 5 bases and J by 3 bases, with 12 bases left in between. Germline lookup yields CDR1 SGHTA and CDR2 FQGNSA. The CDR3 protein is CASSPPPLTDTQYF. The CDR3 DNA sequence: TGTGCCAGCAGCCCCCCCCCTTTAACAGATACGCAGTATTTT. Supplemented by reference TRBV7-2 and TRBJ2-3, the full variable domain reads GAGVSQSPSNKVTEKGKDVELRCDPISGHTALYWYRQSLGQGLEFLIYFQGNSAPDKSGLPSDRFSAERTGGSVSTLTIQRTQQEDSAVYLCASSPPPLTDTQYFGPGTRLTVL.

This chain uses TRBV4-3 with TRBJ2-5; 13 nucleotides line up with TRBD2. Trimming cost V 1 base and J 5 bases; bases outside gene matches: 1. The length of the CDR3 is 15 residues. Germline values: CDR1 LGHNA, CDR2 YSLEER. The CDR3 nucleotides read TGCGCCAGCAGCCAAGGGACTAGCGGGAGTGAGACCCAGTACTTC. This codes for CASSQGTSGSETQYF.

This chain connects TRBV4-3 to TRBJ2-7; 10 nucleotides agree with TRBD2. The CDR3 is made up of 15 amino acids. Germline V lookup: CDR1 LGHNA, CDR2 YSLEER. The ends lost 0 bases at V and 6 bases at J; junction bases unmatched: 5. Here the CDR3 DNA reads TGCGCCAGCAGCCAAGATGCTAGCGGGAGCGCCGAGCAGTACTTC. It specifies CASSQDASGSAEQYF.

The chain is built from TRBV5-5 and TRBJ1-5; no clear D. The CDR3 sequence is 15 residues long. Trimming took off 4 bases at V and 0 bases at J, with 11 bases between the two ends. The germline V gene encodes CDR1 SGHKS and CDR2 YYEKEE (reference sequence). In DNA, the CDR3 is TGTGCCAGCAGCCCTCAGATATTTAGCAATCAGCCCCAGCATTTT. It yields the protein CASSPQIFSNQPQHF.

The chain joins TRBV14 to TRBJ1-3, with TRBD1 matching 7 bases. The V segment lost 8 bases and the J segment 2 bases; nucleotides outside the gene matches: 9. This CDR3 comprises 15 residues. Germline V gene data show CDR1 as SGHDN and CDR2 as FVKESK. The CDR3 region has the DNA TGTGCCAGCTGTAGACAGGGTTTTGCTGGAAACACCATATATTTT. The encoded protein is CASCRQGFAGNTIYF. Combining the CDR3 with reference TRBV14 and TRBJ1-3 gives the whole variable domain EAGVTQFPSHSVIEKGQTVTLRCDPISGHDNLYWYRRVMGKEIKFLLHFVKESKQDESGMPNNRFLAERTGGTYSTLKVQPAELEDSGVYFCASCRQGFAGNTIYFGEGSWLTVV.

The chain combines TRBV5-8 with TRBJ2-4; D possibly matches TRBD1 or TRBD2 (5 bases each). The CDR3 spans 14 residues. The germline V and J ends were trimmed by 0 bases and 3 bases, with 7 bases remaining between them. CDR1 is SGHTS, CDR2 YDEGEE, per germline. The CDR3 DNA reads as TGTGCCAGCAGCTTGGGAGGGGTCAAAAACATTCAGTACTTC. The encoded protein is CASSLGGVKNIQYF. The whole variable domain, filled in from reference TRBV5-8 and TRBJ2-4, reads EAGVTQSPTHLIKTRGQQATLRCSPISGHTSVYWYQQALGLGLQFLLWYDEGEERNRGNFPPRFSGRQFPNYSSELNVNALELEDSALYLCASSLGGVKNIQYFGAGTRLSVL.

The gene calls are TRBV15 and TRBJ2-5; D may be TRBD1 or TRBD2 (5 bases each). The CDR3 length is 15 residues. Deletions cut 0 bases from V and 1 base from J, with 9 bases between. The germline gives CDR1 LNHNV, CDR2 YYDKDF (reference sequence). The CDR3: CATSRDRGAQETQYF. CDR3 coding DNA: TGTGCCACCAGCAGAGATAGGGGAGCCCAAGAGACCCAGTACTTC.

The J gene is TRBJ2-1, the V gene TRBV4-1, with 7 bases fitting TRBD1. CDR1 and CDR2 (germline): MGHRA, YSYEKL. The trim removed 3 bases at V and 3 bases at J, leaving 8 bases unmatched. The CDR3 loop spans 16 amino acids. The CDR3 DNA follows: TGCGCCAGCAGCCAGGAAGGGACAGTCCTCTACAATGAGCAGTTCTTC. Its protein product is CASSQEGTVLYNEQFF.